This entry lists 21 T cell receptor beta chains sequenced from one sample in a study of cytomegalovirus exposure and HLA in healthy donors. This PCR relied on a set of 60 Vbeta primers and 13 Jbeta primers. Only in-frame clones appear in the TCRdb table, and some are missing; sequencing was by immunoSEQ multiplex PCR. The repertoire consists of more than 100,000 clones, with around 77% occurring once and the leading ten covering 3.7%. Source material: PBMCs. These receptors all come from a human donor in good health.

V is TRBV6-5 and J is TRBJ1-2; the match to TRBD1 covers 8 bases. J lost 8 bases, V lost 5 bases, and 7 bases had no gene match. The germline CDR1 and CDR2 sequences are MNHEY and SVGAGI. The CDR3 is 13 amino acids. The CDR3 loop reads CASSADRAGGYTF. In nucleotides, the CDR3 is TGTGCCAGCAGTGCGGACAGGGCTGGGGGCTACACCTTC.

This chain joins TRBV10-3 and TRBJ2-7; D may be TRBD2 (6 bases). Germline assignment: CDR1 ENHRY and CDR2 SYGVKD. The V end was cut by 4 bases, the J end by 0 bases, with 13 bases between. CDR3 length: 15 residues. This CDR3 reads CAISVGRDASYEQYF. CDR3 DNA: TGTGCCATCAGTGTGGGGCGGGATGCCTCCTACGAGCAGTACTTC.

The chain recombines TRBV6-1 with TRBJ1-5; TRBD1 matches 9 bases. Trimming took 2 bases from V and 2 from J; bases not matched to a gene: 4. CDR1 MNHNS and CDR2 SASEGT come from the germline V gene. The CDR3 is made up of 16 amino acids. In DNA form, the CDR3 reads TGTGCCAGCAGTGAAACCTGGACAGGGGGCAATCAGCCCCAGCATTTT. It specifies CASSETWTGGNQPQHF.

V is TRBV2 and J is TRBJ2-1; D remains ambiguous. The germline V gene encodes CDR1 SNHLY and CDR2 FYNNEI. The V end was cut by 4 bases, the J end by 7 bases, with 5 bases between. The CDR3 sequence is 11 residues long. CDR3 in amino acids: CASSGLNEQFF. DNA for the CDR3: TGTGCCAGCAGTGGACTTAATGAGCAGTTCTTC.

The chain is built from TRBV6-1 and TRBJ1-1; TRBD1 matches 10 bases. CDR3 length: 17 amino acids. In germline, CDR1 is MNHNS, CDR2 SASEGT. The J segment lost 3 bases and the V segment lost 3 bases, leaving 10 bases of the junction unmatched. In nucleotides, the CDR3 is TGTGCCAGCAGTGAGATGGACAGGGGGTATATGGACACTGAAGCTTTCTTT. Translating gives CASSEMDRGYMDTEAFF.

This rearrangement joins TRBV4-1 to TRBJ2-7; tentatively, D is TRBD2 (5 bases). V shed 1 base and J shed 1 base, with 11 bases lying between them. CDR1 and CDR2 (germline): MGHRA, YSYEKL. The length of the CDR3 is 15 residues. CDR3 sequence reads: CASSQVSGPSYEQYF. The CDR3 DNA follows: TGCGCCAGCAGCCAAGTCAGCGGCCCTTCCTACGAGCAGTACTTC.

The rearrangement links TRBV6-5 to TRBJ1-1; D might be TRBD1 (6 bases). The germline gives CDR1 MNHEY, CDR2 SVGAGI. The length of the CDR3 is 15 residues. V lost 5 bases to trimming and J lost 1 base, with 14 bases between them. The DNA for the CDR3 is TGTGCCAGCAGTCCACCCGGGACACCGAACACTGAAGCTTTCTTT. This codes for CASSPPGTPNTEAFF.

This clone was observed once. V gene TRBV5-6 combines with J gene TRBJ1-2, with TRBD1 identical over 8 bases. The V gene end was trimmed by 5 bases and the J gene end by 6 bases; junction bases not matched to a gene: 6. Germline V gene sequence: CDR1 SGHDT, CDR2 YYEEEE. The CDR3 length is 13 residues. The CDR3 here is CASRGQGGNGYTF. The CDR3 nucleotides are TGTGCCAGCAGAGGACAGGGAGGAAATGGCTACACCTTC.

This clone was counted a few times. V is TRBV19 and J is TRBJ2-3; D is perhaps TRBD1 (6 bases). Germline V CDR1 and CDR2: LNHDA, SQIVND (reference sequence). This CDR3 has 15 residues. Trimming stripped 5 bases from V and 4 bases from J, with 16 bases between. CDR3 amino acids: CASSRTDSRADTQYF. The CDR3 DNA reads TGTGCCAGTAGTCGCACGGACAGCCGCGCAGATACGCAGTATTTT.

DNA of the CDR3: TGTGCCAGCAGTTTTGGGACAGGGGCAAACTATGGCTACACCTTC. It translates to CASSFGTGANYGYTF. The rearrangement links TRBV7-2 to TRBJ1-2; TRBD1 matches at 10 bases. The V segment lost 6 bases and the J segment 2 bases; nucleotides outside the gene matches: 6. The germline V gene encodes CDR1 SGHTA and CDR2 FQGNSA. This CDR3 region has 15 residues.

The chain combines TRBV5-1 with TRBJ2-7, with 8 positions matching TRBD2. V lost 3 bases, J lost 2 bases, and 4 bases stayed unmatched. The CDR3 is 14 residues long. Germline V gene sequence: CDR1 SGHRS, CDR2 YFSETQ. The CDR3 nucleotides read TGCGCCAGCAGCTACGACGGGGGGGCCTACGAGCAGTACTTC. This gives the protein CASSYDGGAYEQYF.

CDR3 sequence reads: CASSAGETQYF. The CDR3 nucleotides read TGTGCCAGCAGTGCCGGGGAGACCCAGTACTTC. The chain has TRBV6-6 and TRBJ2-5; D is undetermined. The CDR3 is 11 residues long. Trimming took 5 bases from V and 5 from J, leaving 6 bases between them. Germline assignment: CDR1 MNHNY and CDR2 SVGAGI (reference sequence).

This chain links TRBV2 with TRBJ1-2, with 12 bases aligning to TRBD1. V was pared by 2 bases and J by 1 base, with 8 bases of the junction left unmatched. Germline V gives CDR1 SNHLY, CDR2 FYNNEI. The CDR3 totals 18 residues. The CDR3, as DNA: TGTGCCAGCAGTGAATTCCCGGGACAGGGGGCTATTAACTATGGCTACACCTTC. It specifies CASSEFPGQGAINYGYTF. Together with reference TRBV2 and TRBJ1-2, the CDR3 gives the full variable domain: EPEVTQTPSHQVTQMGQEVILRCVPISNHLYFYWYRQILGQKVEFLVSFYNNEISEKSEIFDDQFSVERPDGSNFTLKIRSTKLEDSAMYFCASSEFPGQGAINYGYTFGSGTRLTVV.

The chain employs TRBV5-4 and TRBJ1-1, with D possibly TRBD1 on 5 matching bases. V shed 1 base and J shed 0 bases, with 7 bases lying between them. Per the germline V gene, CDR1 is SGHNT and CDR2 is YYREEE (reference sequence). This CDR3 spans 14 amino acids. CDR3 sequence reads: CASSLTGLNTEAFF. The CDR3 bases are TGTGCCAGCAGCTTGACAGGTCTGAACACTGAAGCTTTCTTT.

The rearrangement uses TRBV28 and TRBJ2-1; TRBD2 agrees at 10 bases. Germline CDR1 and CDR2: MDHEN and SYDVKM. With 5 bases clipped from V and 10 bases from J, the junction kept 17 bases outside the gene matches. This CDR3 is built from 17 residues. Here the CDR3 reads CASSQPLLAGSVWEQFF. The CDR3 nucleotides read TGTGCCAGCAGTCAACCTTTACTAGCGGGGTCCGTATGGGAGCAGTTCTTC.

V and J are TRBV14 and TRBJ1-4, with 7 bases matching TRBD1. This CDR3 comprises 15 residues. Germline lookup yields CDR1 SGHDN and CDR2 FVKESK. The trim removed 0 bases at V and 8 bases at J, leaving 6 bases unmatched. The DNA for the CDR3 is TGTGCCAGCAGCCAAGATCGTCTACAGGGGGAAAAACTGTTTTTT. This sequence encodes CASSQDRLQGEKLFF.

The chain is built from TRBV7-3 and TRBJ2-7, with D possibly being TRBD1 (7 bases). The V end was cut by 2 bases, the J end by 4 bases, with 15 bases between. CDR1 is SGHTA and CDR2 is FQGTGA in the germline V gene. The CDR3 runs 15 residues. The CDR3 region is CASSLSAGGTYEQYF. CDR3 in DNA: TGTGCCAGCAGCTTATCGGCAGGGGGGACGTACGAGCAGTACTTC.

This clone was seen a handful of times. The chain joins TRBV27 to TRBJ2-7; 10 bases map to TRBD1. V lost 1 base to trimming and J lost 6 bases; unmatched junction nucleotides: 9. CDR1 is MNHEY, CDR2 SMNVEV, per germline (reference sequence). The CDR3 loop spans 16 amino acids. CDR3 DNA sequence: TGTGCCAGCAGTTTATACCCCGCGGGGACAGGGGCCGAGCAGTACTTC. Translating gives CASSLYPAGTGAEQYF.

V gene TRBV5-1 combines with J gene TRBJ2-7, with D hard to call. V shed 4 bases and J shed 0 bases, with 8 bases lying between them. CDR3 length: 13 residues. CDR1 and CDR2 from the germline V gene are SGHRS and YFSETQ. Here the CDR3 reads CASSPPGSYEQYF. The CDR3 DNA sequence: TGCGCCAGCAGCCCACCGGGCTCCTACGAGCAGTACTTC.

The chain carries TRBV28 and TRBJ1-5; 8 positions agree with TRBD1. The V and J ends lost 5 bases and 5 bases, in that order; junction bases with no gene match: 8. Germline-derived CDR1 and CDR2 are MDHEN and SYDVKM. CDR3 size: 15 residues. CDR3 nucleotide sequence: TGTGCCAGCAGTAGACAGGGGAGCGGGGATCAGCCCCAGCATTTT. Translated, it gives CASSRQGSGDQPQHF.

The rearrangement uses TRBV6-5 and TRBJ2-1, with D perhaps TRBD2 (6 bases). Trimming cost V 7 bases and J 7 bases, with 14 bases left between them. CDR3 length: 13 residues. CDR1 and CDR2 from the germline V gene are MNHEY and SVGAGI. CDR3 sequence (DNA): TGTGCCAGCACCTCGGGACTCAGAAATGAGCAGTTCTTC. Residues: CASTSGLRNEQFF.